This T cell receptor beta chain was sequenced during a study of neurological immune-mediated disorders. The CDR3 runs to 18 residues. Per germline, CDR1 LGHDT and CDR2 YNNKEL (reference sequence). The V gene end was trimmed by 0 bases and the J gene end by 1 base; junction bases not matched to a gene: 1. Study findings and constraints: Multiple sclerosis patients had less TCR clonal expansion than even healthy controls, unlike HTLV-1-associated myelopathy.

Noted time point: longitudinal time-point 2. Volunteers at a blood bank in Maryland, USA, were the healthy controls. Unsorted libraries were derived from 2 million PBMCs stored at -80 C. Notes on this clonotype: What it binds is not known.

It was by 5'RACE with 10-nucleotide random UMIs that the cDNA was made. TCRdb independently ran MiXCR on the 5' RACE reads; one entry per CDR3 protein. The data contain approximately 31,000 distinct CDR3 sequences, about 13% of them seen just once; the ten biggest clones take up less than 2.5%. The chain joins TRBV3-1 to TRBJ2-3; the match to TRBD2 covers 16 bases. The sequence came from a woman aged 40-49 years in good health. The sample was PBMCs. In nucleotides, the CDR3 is TGTGCCAGCAGCCAAGAGGGACTAGCGGGGGGGGGCACAGATACGCAGTATTTT. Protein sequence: CASSQEGLAGGGTDTQYF.